The clone carrying this T cell receptor (beta chain) was seen more than once but under ten times. As yet, its antigen is unknown. Sequencing used cDNA as its template, made by extracting RNA and reverse transcribing it. Clones were read by immunoSEQ multiplex PCR, and TCRdb kept only the in-frame ones, dropping some. The sample consists of about 30,000 clones, less than 65% of them appearing once. Lesional scalp tissue (obtained by punch biopsy) and peripheral blood were collected from alopecia areata patients. The researchers isolated CD4+ and CD8+ T cells from PBMCs by sorting. The CDR3 extends over 15 amino acids. Germline CDR1 and CDR2: SGHRS and YFSETQ. V was pared by 6 bases and J by 5 bases, with 18 bases between. The sample belongs to a study of CD8+ T cells in alopecia areata. Whole-study findings and limits: Normal scalp had lower clonality than lesional scalp, with alopecia totalis/universalis lesions showing this most strongly.

This TCR came from a human donor with alopecia areata. The specimen sequenced was NKG2D-high CD8+ T cells sorted from blood. The gene calls are TRBV5-1 and TRBJ1-5; D not resolved. The DNA of the CDR3 is TGCGCCAGCACCCGACGGACGGCCCGGGATCAGCCCCAGCATTTT. Translation: CASTRRTARDQPQHF.